This T cell receptor (beta chain) was sequenced for a study of shared clonotypes between healthy human individuals. The ends were cut back, 2 bases at V and 0 bases at J, with 7 bases in the middle. CDR1 SGHTA and CDR2 FQGNSA come from the germline V gene. The CDR3 spans 15 residues. The study ran the assay at deep level. TCRdb's copy holds only in-frame clones and misses some; the assay was immunoSEQ multiplex PCR. The data show about 470,000 clones, with around 79% seen just once and less than 15% held by the top ten. Study outcomes and limitations: An expected dependence of interdonor clonotype sharing on sequencing depth was noted.

As regards this clone: Its antigen is unknown.

The sequenced sample was PBMCs. This clonotype was sampled from a woman in her thirties or forties in good health. Some clones in this sample may be carry-over from other donors' samples. The chain is built from TRBV7-2 and TRBJ1-4; no definite D call. CDR3: CASSLLGATNEKLFF. The CDR3 DNA reads TGTGCCAGCAGCTTATTGGGAGCAACTAATGAAAAACTGTTTTTT.